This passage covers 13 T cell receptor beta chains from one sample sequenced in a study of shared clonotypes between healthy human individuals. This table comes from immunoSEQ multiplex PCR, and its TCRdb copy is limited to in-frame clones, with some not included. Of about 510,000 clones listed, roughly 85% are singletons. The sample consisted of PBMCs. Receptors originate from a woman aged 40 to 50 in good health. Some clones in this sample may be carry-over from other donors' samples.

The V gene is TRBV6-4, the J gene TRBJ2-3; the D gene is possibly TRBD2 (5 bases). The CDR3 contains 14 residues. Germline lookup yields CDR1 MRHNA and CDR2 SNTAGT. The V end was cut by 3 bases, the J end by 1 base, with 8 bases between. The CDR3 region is CASSERVGTDTQYF. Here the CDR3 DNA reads TGTGCCAGCAGTGAGCGGGTGGGCACAGATACGCAGTATTTT.

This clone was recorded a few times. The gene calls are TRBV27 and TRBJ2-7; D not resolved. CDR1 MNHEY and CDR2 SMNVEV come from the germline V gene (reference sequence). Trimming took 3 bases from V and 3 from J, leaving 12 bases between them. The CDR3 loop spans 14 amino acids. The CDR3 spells CASSFRRTNYEQYF. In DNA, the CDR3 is TGTGCCAGCAGTTTCCGCAGAACTAACTACGAGCAGTACTTC.

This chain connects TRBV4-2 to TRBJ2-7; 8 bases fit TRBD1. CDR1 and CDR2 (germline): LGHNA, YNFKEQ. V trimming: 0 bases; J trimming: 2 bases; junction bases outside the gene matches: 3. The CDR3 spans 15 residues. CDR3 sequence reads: CASSQDRTGPYEQYF. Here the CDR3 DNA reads TGTGCCAGCAGCCAAGATCGGACAGGGCCCTACGAGCAGTACTTC.

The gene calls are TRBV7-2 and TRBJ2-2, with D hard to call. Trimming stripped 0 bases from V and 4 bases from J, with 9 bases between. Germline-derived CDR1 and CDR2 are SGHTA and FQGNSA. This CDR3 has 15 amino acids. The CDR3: CASSLALLVTGELFF. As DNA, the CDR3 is TGTGCCAGCAGCTTAGCGCTTCTAGTCACCGGGGAGCTGTTTTTT.

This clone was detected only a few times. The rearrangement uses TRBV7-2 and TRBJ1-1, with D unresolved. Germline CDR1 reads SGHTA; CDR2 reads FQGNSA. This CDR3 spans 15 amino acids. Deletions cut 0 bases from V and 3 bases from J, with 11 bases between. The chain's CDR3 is CASSLAGEWDTEAFF. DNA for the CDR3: TGTGCCAGCAGCTTAGCCGGGGAATGGGACACTGAAGCTTTCTTT.

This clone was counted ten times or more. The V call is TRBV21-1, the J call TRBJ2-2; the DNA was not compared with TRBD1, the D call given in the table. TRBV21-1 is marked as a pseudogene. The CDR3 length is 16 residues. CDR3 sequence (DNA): TGTGCCAGCAGCAAAAAGGGACAGCCGAGCACCGGGGAGCTGTTTTTT. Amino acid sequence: CASSKKGQPSTGELFF.

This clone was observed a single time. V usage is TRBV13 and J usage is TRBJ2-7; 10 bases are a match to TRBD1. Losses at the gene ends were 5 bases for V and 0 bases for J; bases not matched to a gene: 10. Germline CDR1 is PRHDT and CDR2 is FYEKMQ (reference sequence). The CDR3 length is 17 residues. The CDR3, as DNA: TGTGCCAGCAGCCCTTCCCCCGGGACAGGGGTCTCCTACGAGCAGTACTTC. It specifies CASSPSPGTGVSYEQYF.

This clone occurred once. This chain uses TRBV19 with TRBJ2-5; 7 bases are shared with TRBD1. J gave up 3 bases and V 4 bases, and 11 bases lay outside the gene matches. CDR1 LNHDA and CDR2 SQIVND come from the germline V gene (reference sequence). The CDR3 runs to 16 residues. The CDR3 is CASSRRQGLKKETQYF. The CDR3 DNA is TGTGCCAGTAGTAGGAGACAGGGCCTCAAAAAAGAGACCCAGTACTTC.

The CDR3 bases are TGTGCCAGCAGCTTTGCAGGGGGCGAGACCGGGGAGCTGTTTTTT. This translates into CASSFAGGETGELFF. This chain connects TRBV11-2 to TRBJ2-2; 8 nucleotides agree with TRBD1. The CDR3 runs 15 residues. Germline V gives CDR1 SGHAT, CDR2 FQNNGV. Trimming at V came to 3 bases and at J to 5 bases, leaving 5 bases not matched to a gene.

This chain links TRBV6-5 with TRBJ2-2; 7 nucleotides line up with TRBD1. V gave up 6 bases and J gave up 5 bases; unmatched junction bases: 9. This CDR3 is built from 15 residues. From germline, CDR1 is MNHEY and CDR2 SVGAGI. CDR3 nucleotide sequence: TGTGCCAGCAGGAACACAGGGGTGATGACCGGGGAGCTGTTTTTT. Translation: CASRNTGVMTGELFF.

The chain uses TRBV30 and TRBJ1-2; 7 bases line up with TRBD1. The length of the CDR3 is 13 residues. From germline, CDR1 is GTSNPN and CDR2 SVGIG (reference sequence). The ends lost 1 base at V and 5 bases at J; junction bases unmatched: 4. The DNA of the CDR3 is TGTGCCTGGAGTGATACAGGGGTATATGGCTACACCTTC. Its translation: CAWSDTGVYGYTF. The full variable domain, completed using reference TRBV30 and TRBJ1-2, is SQTIHQWPATLVQPVGSPLSLECTVEGTSNPNLYWYRQAAGRGLQLLFYSVGIGQISSEVPQNLSASRPQDRQFILSSKKLLLSDSGFYLCAWSDTGVYGYTFGSGTRLTVV.

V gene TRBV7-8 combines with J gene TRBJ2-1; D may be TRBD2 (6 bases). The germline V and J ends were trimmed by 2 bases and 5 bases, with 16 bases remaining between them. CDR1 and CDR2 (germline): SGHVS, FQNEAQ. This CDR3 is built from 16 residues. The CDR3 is CASSLTGRLANNEQFF. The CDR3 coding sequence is TGTGCCAGCAGCTTAACGGGGCGGCTAGCGAACAATGAGCAGTTCTTC.

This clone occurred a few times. DNA of the CDR3: TGCGCCAGCAGCCAAGATCACCTGACAGGGAAATCGTCCGAGCAGTACTTC. Encoded protein: CASSQDHLTGKSSEQYF. The chain couples TRBV4-1 to TRBJ2-7; 7 bases agree with TRBD1. Germline CDR1 is MGHRA and CDR2 is YSYEKL. This CDR3 has 17 amino acids. V lost 0 bases and J lost 6; bases outside the gene matches: 14.